This T cell receptor (beta chain) was recovered during a study of blood T cells in healthy people across ages. Ten or more counts support this clonotype. It was with a sample-barcoded 5' primer and a J-beta primer mix that a second PCR of roughly 6 to 12 cycles was run. Researchers report that a template-switch adaptor with 12 random nucleotides tagged each cDNA molecule. From the 5' RACE reads, TCRdb called clonotypes with MiXCR, one entry per CDR3 protein. The table shows around 850,000 distinct CDR3 sequences, with about 37% occurring only once. The receptor comes from a man between 18 and 29 years old in good health. The sample comprised blood.

The CDR3 region has the DNA TGCAGTGCTAGTGGCACCTCTTACGAGCAGTACTTC. Encoded protein: CSASGTSYEQYF. V gene TRBV20-1 combines with J gene TRBJ2-7; D remains unclear. The CDR3 runs 12 residues. Trimming took 3 bases from V and 4 from J, leaving 10 bases between them. The germline V gene encodes CDR1 DFQATT and CDR2 SNEGSKA (reference sequence).